This is a list of T cell receptor beta chains from one sample in a study of regulatory T cells in long-lasting Graves disease. In TCRdb, the multiplex PCR reads were re-called with MiXCR into one record per CDR3 protein. This sample has about 470,000 distinct CDR3 sequences; 15% occur once, and the top ten carry 16%. The same sample was also studied in work on T cells in Graves' hyperthyroidism and ophthalmopathy.

The sequences come from peripheral blood mononuclear cells (PBMCs), collected at new diagnosis, from a patient treated with antithyroid drugs. Receptor source: a woman aged 25 to 39 with Graves disease. The CDR3 runs from the conserved cysteine through the conserved F or W. The D gene is left open where the match is weak. The listing skips clone size in some rows; elsewhere it reads once, few, many or a size class.

many	TRBV27	TRBJ1-2	-	CASSLGGRGDGYTF	TGTGCCAGCAGTTTGGGAGGCAGGGGAGATGGCTACACCTTC
many	TRBV3-1	TRBJ1-5	-	CASSQVSGSNQPQHF	TGTGCCAGCAGCCAAGTATCGGGGAGCAATCAGCCCCAGCATTTT
many	TRBV20-1	TRBJ1-6	-	CSARATTPSTLHF	TGCAGTGCTAGAGCTACTACCCCGAGTACCCTCCACTTT
-	TRBV20-1	TRBJ1-4	-	CSAREVQGTTNEKLFF	TGCAGTGCTAGAGAAGTACAGGGCACAACTAATGAAAAACTGTTTTTT
many	TRBV5-1	TRBJ1-2	-	CASSPPLADYGYTF	TGCGCCAGCAGTCCCCCTCTAGCTGACTATGGCTACACCTTC
many	TRBV7-3	TRBJ1-1	-	CASSLMGLNTEAFF	TGTGCCAGCAGCTTAATGGGGCTGAACACTGAAGCTTTCTTT
many	TRBV9	TRBJ1-5	-	CASSVEGEGNQPQHF	TGTGCCAGCAGCGTAGAGGGTGAGGGCAATCAGCCCCAGCATTTT
many	TRBV10-2	TRBJ2-1	TRBD2	CASSALAGSSYNEQFF	TGCGCCAGCAGTGCATTAGCGGGAAGCTCCTACAATGAGCAGTTCTTC
many	TRBV27	TRBJ1-2	-	CASTPVGRPANYGYTF	TGTGCCAGCACCCCGGTAGGGCGCCCAGCTAACTATGGCTACACCTTC
-	TRBV18	TRBJ1-4	-	CASSPGTSNEKLFF	TGTGCCAGCTCACCAGGGACCTCTAATGAAAAACTGTTTTTT
few	TRBV4-2	TRBJ1-1	-	CASSQVRPALDTEAFF	TGTGCCAGCAGCCAAGTCCGACCTGCCCTCGACACTGAAGCTTTCTTT
-	TRBV4-1	TRBJ2-7	-	CASSQDQGAGLTSYEQYF	TGCGCCAGCAGCCAAGACCAGGGCGCAGGCCTTACGTCCTACGAGCAGTACTTC
-	TRBV19	TRBJ1-5	-	CASSSGQVLNQPQHF	-
many	TRBV27	TRBJ2-5	TRBD2	CASSRILAGGPIQETQYF	TGTGCCAGCAGCCGAATACTAGCGGGAGGGCCCATACAAGAGACCCAGTACTTC
many	TRBV11-2	TRBJ2-7	-	CASSSLLLGNYEQYF	TGTGCCAGCAGCTCCCTACTACTAGGGAACTACGAGCAGTACTTC
few	TRBV5-5	TRBJ2-1	-	CASRVAHSSYNEQFF	TGTGCCAGCAGGGTAGCCCACTCCTCCTACAATGAGCAGTTCTTC
-	TRBV19	TRBJ2-1	-	CASSGAANPYNEQFF	TGTGCCAGTTCCGGGGCGGCTAACCCCTACAATGAGCAGTTCTTC
many	TRBV12-3/TRBV12-4	TRBJ2-1	TRBD2	CASSINLAGVSYNEQFF	TGTGCCAGCAGTATCAATCTAGCGGGGGTATCCTACAATGAGCAGTTCTTC
many	TRBV11-2	TRBJ2-7	-	CASSLVVGGPSYEQYF	TGTGCCAGCAGCTTAGTTGTGGGAGGTCCCTCCTACGAGCAGTACTTC
many	TRBV5-1	TRBJ2-1	-	CASGGAYNEQFF	TGCGCCAGCGGGGGGGCGTACAATGAGCAGTTCTTC
few	TRBV18	TRBJ1-6	-	CASSRERKNSPLHF	TGTGCCAGCTCACGAGAGAGGAAGAATTCACCCCTCCACTTT
many	TRBV11-2	TRBJ2-5	-	CASSFEIYSYQETQYF	TGTGCCAGCAGCTTCGAGATTTACAGTTACCAAGAGACCCAGTACTTC
many	TRBV27	TRBJ2-7	-	CASSSRGAEQYF	TGTGCCAGCAGTTCTCGGGGGGCCGAGCAGTACTTC
many	TRBV13	TRBJ2-5	TRBD2	CASSQTSLASGRGTQYF	TGTGCCAGCAGCCAAACCTCCCTGGCTAGCGGGAGGGGGACCCAGTACTTC
few	TRBV12-3/TRBV12-4	TRBJ1-2	TRBD1	CATGDRGSGYTF	TGTGCCACAGGGGACAGGGGCAGTGGCTACACCTTC
few	TRBV14	TRBJ2-1	TRBD2	CASKLAGVRNEQFF	TGTGCCAGCAAACTAGCGGGAGTGCGGAATGAGCAGTTCTTC
many	TRBV30	TRBJ2-3	TRBD2	CAWSLVAGADTQYF	TGTGCCTGGAGTTTGGTAGCGGGAGCAGATACGCAGTATTTT
few	TRBV6-1	TRBJ2-1	-	CASSERGTVHNEQFF	TGTGCCAGCAGTGAACGGGGGACGGTCCACAATGAGCAGTTCTTC